The present TCR beta chain was sequenced within a study of blood T cell repertoires in COVID-19. About the study: Acute-phase and convalescent COVID-19 samples originated in the United States, Italy and Spain. From T cells, B-cell-depleted T cells, or PBMCs came the material, which was cDNA or gDNA.

Under the authors' procedure: Amplification of reference gene primers was used by the study to estimate nucleated cell counts. Some clones are missing from TCRdb's copy, which holds only in-frame ones; the method was immunoSEQ multiplex PCR. From that table come the V and J calls and clone size; the DNA was used to work out D and trimming. The sample consists of approximately 280,000 clones, roughly 89% of them appearing once. Sequencing was performed on peripheral blood. The receptor comes from a man in his forties or fifties with acute or convalescent COVID-19.

CDR3 DNA sequence: TGTGCCAGCAGCGTCGCGGACTCAAACTACGAGCAGTACTTC. Amino acid sequence: CASSVADSNYEQYF. The rearrangement uses TRBV9 and TRBJ2-7; D is possibly TRBD2 (5 bases). Germline V CDR1 and CDR2: SGDLS, YYNGEE. Trimming shortened V by 2 bases and J by 3 bases, and 12 bases separated the two germline ends. This CDR3 region has 14 residues.